A single sample gave rise to the 11 T cell receptor beta chains below, sequenced in a study of blood T cell repertoires in COVID-19. TCRdb's table, derived via immunoSEQ multiplex PCR, lists solely in-frame clones and lacks some. The repertoire includes about 51,000 clones, about 91% of them detected once, and approximately 3% sits in the top ten. The source material was peripheral blood. These receptors were collected from a man in his fifties with acute or convalescent COVID-19.

This sequence joins TRBV2 and TRBJ1-1; perhaps TRBD1 as D (6 bases). The ends were cut back, 4 bases at V and 1 base at J, with 13 bases in the middle. Germline V lookup: CDR1 SNHLY, CDR2 FYNNEI. This CDR3 comprises 15 residues. This CDR3 reads CASSATGGQNTEAFF. The CDR3 DNA reads TGTGCCAGCAGTGCCACGGGGGGACAGAACACTGAAGCTTTCTTT.

The chain employs TRBV15 and TRBJ2-3; 11 nucleotides match TRBD2. The junction had 8 bases not matched to a gene; V was cut back by 6 bases and J by 0 bases. The germline CDR1 and CDR2 sequences are LNHNV and YYDKDF (reference sequence). CDR3 length: 17 residues. CDR3 sequence reads: CATRRLAGLTSTDTQYF. DNA of the CDR3: TGTGCCACCAGGCGACTAGCGGGGTTAACTAGCACAGATACGCAGTATTTT.

The chain carries TRBV11-2 and TRBJ2-3, with unresolved D. The CDR3 is made up of 12 amino acids. CDR1 and CDR2 (germline): SGHAT, FQNNGV. The V end lost 2 bases, the J end lost 5 bases, and 5 bases lay between the germline ends. The CDR3 DNA is TGTGCCAGCAGCTTATGGAGAGATACGCAGTATTTT. This translates into CASSLWRDTQYF.

The chain combines TRBV18 with TRBJ1-1; D is uncertain. V lost 2 bases, J lost 6 bases, and 13 bases lay in between. The CDR3 loop spans 14 amino acids. The germline V gene encodes CDR1 KGHSH and CDR2 LQKENI. Here the CDR3 reads CASSPYRQGAEAFF. The CDR3 DNA sequence: TGTGCCAGCTCACCATACAGACAAGGTGCTGAAGCTTTCTTT.

There are a few counts of this clone. The rearrangement joins TRBV6-6 to TRBJ2-7; TRBD2 matches 8 bases. The CDR3 runs 14 residues. The junction had 10 bases not matched to a gene; V was cut back by 6 bases and J by 6 bases. Per germline, CDR1 MNHNY and CDR2 SVGAGI (reference sequence). CDR3 sequence (DNA): TGTGCCAGCAGGTGGGGGACTAGGATGTTCGAGCAGTACTTC. Amino acid sequence: CASRWGTRMFEQYF.

The chain links TRBV18 to TRBJ2-1, with 7 bases aligning to TRBD1. Trimming at V came to 3 bases and at J to 4 bases, leaving 6 bases not matched to a gene. The CDR3 extends over 15 amino acids. From germline, CDR1 is KGHSH and CDR2 LQKENI. The CDR3 loop reads CASSPLGTEYNEQFF. For the CDR3, the DNA is TGTGCCAGCTCACCTCTCGGGACAGAATACAATGAGCAGTTCTTC.

The V gene is TRBV18, the J gene TRBJ1-4; 8 positions agree with TRBD1. J was trimmed by 3 bases and V by 5 bases; bases with no gene match: 11. Germline V lookup: CDR1 KGHSH, CDR2 LQKENI. The CDR3 is 17 amino acids. In DNA, the CDR3 is TGTGCCAGCTCAATCCTCGGACAGGGTCGGGCTAATGAAAAACTGTTTTTT. Its protein is CASSILGQGRANEKLFF.

V usage is TRBV18 and J usage is TRBJ1-1; D is unclear. V was clipped by 6 bases and J by 0 bases, with 11 bases between them. CDR1 is KGHSH and CDR2 is LQKENI in the germline V gene. This CDR3 is 14 amino acids long. The CDR3 loop is CASSPIGVNTEAFF. The CDR3 DNA reads TGTGCCAGCTCGCCGATAGGAGTGAACACTGAAGCTTTCTTT.

This chain uses TRBV28 with TRBJ2-7; 10 nucleotides match TRBD1. The germline V gene encodes CDR1 MDHEN and CDR2 SYDVKM. J was trimmed by 3 bases and V by 8 bases; bases with no gene match: 10. The CDR3 has 15 amino acids. The CDR3 nucleotides read TGTGCCAGCCAATTCACGGGACAGGGGAACTACGAGCAGTACTTC. This encodes CASQFTGQGNYEQYF. Full variable domain (outside the CDR3, taken from reference TRBV28 and TRBJ2-7): DVKVTQSSRYLVKRTGEKVFLECVQDMDHENMFWYRQDPGLGLRLIYFSYDVKMKEKGDIPEGYSVSREKKERFSLILESASTNQTSMYLCASQFTGQGNYEQYFGPGTRLTVT.

The chain uses TRBV24-1 and TRBJ1-1; TRBD1 matches 7 bases. CDR3 length: 13 residues. V was pared by 7 bases and J by 1 base, with 2 bases of the junction left unmatched. Germline V gene lookup returns CDR1 KGHDR and CDR2 SFDVKD. Written as DNA, the CDR3 is TGTGCCACCAGGCGACAGGGGAACACTGAAGCTTTCTTT. Its protein is CATRRQGNTEAFF.

This sequence joins TRBV30 and TRBJ2-3, with 15 nucleotides matching TRBD2. Germline-derived CDR1 and CDR2 are GTSNPN and SVGIG (reference sequence). This CDR3 spans 16 amino acids. Losses at the gene ends were 3 bases for V and 3 bases for J; bases not matched to a gene: 4. This chain's CDR3 is CAWSAGTSGGTDTQYF. CDR3 nucleotides: TGTGCCTGGAGCGCCGGGACTAGCGGGGGGACAGATACGCAGTATTTT.